The present T cell receptor beta chain was sequenced within a study of shared clonotypes between healthy human individuals. A note on this clone: Its antigen remains unknown.

In the naive CD8 group, cells lacked CD45RO and were positively selected for CCR7, so terminally differentiated effector memory CD45RA+ cells were left out. The V and J ends lost 2 bases and 2 bases, in that order; junction bases with no gene match: 8. Germline CDR1 is MNHEY and CDR2 is SMNVEV (reference sequence). There are 17 residues in the CDR3. Overall study findings and caveats: In the sorted subsets, rarefaction showed sequencing was incomplete despite large depth.

The table came from immunoSEQ multiplex PCR; TCRdb's copy has only in-frame clones and leaves some out. The table lists over 2 million clones, approximately 94% of them singletons. The chain links TRBV27 to TRBJ2-1, with 8 nucleotides matching TRBD2. The source of this sequence is a man younger than 35 in good health. What was sequenced was naive CD8+ T cells sorted from blood. For the CDR3, the DNA is TGTGCCAGCAGTTTAAATCCGGGACTAGTCGCCTACAATGAGCAGTTCTTC. It encodes CASSLNPGLVAYNEQFF.